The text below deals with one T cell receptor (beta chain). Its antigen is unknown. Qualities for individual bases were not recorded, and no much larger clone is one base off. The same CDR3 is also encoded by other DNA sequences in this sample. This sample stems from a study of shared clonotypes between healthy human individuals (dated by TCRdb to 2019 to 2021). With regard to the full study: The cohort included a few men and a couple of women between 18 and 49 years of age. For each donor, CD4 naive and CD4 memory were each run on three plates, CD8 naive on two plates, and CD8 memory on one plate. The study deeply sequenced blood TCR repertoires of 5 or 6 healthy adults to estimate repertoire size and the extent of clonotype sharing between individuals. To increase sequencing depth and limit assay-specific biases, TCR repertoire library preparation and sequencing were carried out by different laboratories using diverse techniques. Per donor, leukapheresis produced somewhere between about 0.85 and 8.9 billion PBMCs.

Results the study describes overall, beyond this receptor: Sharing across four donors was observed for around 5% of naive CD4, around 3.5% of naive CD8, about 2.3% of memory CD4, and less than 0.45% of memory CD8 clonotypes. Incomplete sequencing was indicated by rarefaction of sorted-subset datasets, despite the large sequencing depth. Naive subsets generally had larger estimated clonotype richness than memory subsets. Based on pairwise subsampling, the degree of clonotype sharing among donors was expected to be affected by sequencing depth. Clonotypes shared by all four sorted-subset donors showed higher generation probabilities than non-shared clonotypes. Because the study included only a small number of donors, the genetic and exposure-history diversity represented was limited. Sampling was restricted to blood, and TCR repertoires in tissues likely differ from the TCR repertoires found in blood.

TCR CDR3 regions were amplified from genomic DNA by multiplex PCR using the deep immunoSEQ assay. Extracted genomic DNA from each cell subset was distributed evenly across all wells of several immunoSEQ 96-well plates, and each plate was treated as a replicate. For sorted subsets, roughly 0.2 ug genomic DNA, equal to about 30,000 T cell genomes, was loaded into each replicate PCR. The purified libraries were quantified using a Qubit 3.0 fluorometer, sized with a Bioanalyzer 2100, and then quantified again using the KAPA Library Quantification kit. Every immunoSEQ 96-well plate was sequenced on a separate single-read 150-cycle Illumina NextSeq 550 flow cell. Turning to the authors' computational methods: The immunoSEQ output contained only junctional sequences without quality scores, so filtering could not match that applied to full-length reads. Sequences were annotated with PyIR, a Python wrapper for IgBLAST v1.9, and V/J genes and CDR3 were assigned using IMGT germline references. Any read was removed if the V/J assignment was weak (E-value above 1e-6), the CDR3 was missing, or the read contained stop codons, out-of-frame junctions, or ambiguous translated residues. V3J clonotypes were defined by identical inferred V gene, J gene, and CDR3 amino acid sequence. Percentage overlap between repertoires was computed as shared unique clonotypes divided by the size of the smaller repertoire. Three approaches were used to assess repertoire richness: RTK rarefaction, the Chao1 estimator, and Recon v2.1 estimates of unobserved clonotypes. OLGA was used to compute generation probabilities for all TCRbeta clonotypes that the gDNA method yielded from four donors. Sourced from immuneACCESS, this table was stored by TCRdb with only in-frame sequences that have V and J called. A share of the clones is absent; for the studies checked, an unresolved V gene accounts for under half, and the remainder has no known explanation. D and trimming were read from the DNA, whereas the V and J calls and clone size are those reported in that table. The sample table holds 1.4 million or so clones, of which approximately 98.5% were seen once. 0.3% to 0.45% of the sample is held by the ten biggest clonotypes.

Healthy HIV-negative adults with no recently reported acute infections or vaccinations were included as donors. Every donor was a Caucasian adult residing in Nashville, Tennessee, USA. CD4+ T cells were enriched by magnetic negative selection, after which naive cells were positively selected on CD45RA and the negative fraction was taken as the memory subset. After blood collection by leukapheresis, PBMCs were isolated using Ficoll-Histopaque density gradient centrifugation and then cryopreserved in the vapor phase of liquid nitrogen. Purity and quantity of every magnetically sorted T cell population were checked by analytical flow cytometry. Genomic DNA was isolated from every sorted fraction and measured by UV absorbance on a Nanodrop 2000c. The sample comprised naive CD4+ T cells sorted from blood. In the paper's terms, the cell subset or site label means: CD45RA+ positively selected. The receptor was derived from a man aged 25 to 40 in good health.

Read as DNA, the sequence is TGTGCCAGCAGCTTAGCCGGGGGCGAAAAACTGTTTTTT. The encoded protein is CASSLAGGEKLFF. This receptor chain uses TRBV7-2 and TRBJ1-4; tentative D gene TRBD1, with 6 bases matching. V sheds 0 bases and J sheds 8 bases, leaving 7 bases between their ends. CDR1 and CDR2 were assigned from the germline V gene as SGHTA and FQGNSA. The CDR3, cysteine through phenylalanine, is 13 amino acids long. CDR3 DNA only is kept here, 39 bases in frame from base 1.